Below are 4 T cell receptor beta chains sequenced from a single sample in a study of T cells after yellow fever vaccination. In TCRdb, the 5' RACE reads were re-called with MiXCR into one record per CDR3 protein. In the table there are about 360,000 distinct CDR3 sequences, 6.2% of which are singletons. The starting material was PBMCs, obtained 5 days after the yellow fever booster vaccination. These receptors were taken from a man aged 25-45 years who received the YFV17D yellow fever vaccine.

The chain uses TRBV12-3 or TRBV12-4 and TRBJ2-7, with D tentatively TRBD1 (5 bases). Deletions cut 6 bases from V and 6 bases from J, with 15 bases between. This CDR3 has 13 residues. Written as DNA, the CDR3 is TGTGCCAGCAGCACGGGCCTTAGGGGCGAGCAGTACTTC. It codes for CASSTGLRGEQYF.

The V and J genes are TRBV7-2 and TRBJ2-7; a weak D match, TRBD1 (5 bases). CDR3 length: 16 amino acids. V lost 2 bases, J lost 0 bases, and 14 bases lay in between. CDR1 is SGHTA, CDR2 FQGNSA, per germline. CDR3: CASSLILDSLSYEQYF. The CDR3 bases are TGTGCCAGCAGCTTAATTCTTGACAGTCTCTCCTACGAGCAGTACTTC.

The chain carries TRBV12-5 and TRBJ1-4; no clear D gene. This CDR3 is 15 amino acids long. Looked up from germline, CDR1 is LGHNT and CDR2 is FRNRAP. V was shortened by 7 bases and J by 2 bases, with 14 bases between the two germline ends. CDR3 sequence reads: CASVSGPSTNEKLFF. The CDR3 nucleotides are TGTGCTAGTGTCAGCGGACCGAGCACTAATGAAAAACTGTTTTTT.

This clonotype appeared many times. The CDR3 DNA follows: TGCGCCAGCAGTCGTCTGGGGCGGGAGGGCCTAAAACGCACCGGGGAGCTGTTTTTT. This sequence encodes CASSRLGREGLKRTGELFF. V is TRBV23-1 and J is TRBJ2-2, with 9 nucleotides matching TRBD2. TRBV23-1 qualifies as an ORF whose function is uncertain. The CDR3 totals 19 residues. Germline trimming cut 4 bases from V and 4 bases from J; bases unmatched to any gene: 16.